This TCR beta chain was sequenced during a study of T-cell reconstitution after alpha-beta-depleted transplantation in children. Whole-study findings and limits: By one year post-transplant, T-cell counts and diversity largely arose from T cells that were newly produced. Several hundred expanded graft clones reportedly were the source of alpha-beta T cells about two months after transplant. The study traced high day-60 TCRbeta diversity in some patients to surviving recipient T cells and thymic progenitors.

Deletions cut 0 bases from V and 1 base from J, with 7 bases between. Germline assignment: CDR1 LGHNA and CDR2 YSLEER. CDR3 length equals 14 residues. TCRbeta library preparation incorporated unique molecular identifiers. TCRdb redid the calling of the PCR reads with MiXCR, one entry per CDR3 protein. The sample includes hundreds of thousands of distinct CDR3 sequences, more than 20% seen only once; the top ten take over 12%. Of note for this clonotype: The antigen is undetermined.

The sequencing here drew on PBMCs, mostly from graft donor cells, taken 360 days after TCRalphabeta/CD19-depleted stem cell transplant. This TCR derives from a boy less than two years old who had a stem cell transplant for acute myeloid leukemia, so the T cells may come from the graft donor. This rearrangement joins TRBV4-3 to TRBJ2-7; D uncertain. The CDR3 reads CASSQDFTSYEQYF. The CDR3, as DNA: TGCGCCAGCAGCCAAGATTTTACGTCCTACGAGCAGTACTTC.